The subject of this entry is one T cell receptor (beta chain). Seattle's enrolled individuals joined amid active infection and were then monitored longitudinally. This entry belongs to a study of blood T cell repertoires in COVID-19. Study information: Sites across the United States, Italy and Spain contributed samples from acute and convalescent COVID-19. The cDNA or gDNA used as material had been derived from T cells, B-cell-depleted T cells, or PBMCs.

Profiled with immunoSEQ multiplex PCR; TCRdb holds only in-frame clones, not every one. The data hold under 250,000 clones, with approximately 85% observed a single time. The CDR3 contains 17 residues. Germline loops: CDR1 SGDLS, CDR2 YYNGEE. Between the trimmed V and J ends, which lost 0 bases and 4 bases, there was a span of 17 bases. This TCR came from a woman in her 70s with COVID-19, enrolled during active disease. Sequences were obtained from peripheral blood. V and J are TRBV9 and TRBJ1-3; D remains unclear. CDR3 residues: CASSVGEGSFSGNTIYF. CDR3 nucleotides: TGTGCCAGCAGCGTAGGGGAGGGATCTTTCTCGGGAAACACCATATATTTT.